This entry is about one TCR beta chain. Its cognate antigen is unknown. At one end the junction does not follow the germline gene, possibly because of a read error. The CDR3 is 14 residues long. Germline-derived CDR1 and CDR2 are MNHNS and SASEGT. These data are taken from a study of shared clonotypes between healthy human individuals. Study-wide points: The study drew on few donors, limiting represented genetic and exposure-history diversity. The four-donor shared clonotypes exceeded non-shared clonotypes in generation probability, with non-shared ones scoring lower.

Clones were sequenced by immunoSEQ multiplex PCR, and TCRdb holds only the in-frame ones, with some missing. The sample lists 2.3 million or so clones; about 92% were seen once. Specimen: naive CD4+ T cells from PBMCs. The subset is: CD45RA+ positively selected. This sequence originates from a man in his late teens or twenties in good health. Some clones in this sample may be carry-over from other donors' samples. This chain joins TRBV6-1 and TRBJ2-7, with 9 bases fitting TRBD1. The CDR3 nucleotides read TGTGCCAGCAGGTTCGTCGGGACAGGGAGGTCTATTTTCTTC. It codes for CASRFVGTGRSIFF.